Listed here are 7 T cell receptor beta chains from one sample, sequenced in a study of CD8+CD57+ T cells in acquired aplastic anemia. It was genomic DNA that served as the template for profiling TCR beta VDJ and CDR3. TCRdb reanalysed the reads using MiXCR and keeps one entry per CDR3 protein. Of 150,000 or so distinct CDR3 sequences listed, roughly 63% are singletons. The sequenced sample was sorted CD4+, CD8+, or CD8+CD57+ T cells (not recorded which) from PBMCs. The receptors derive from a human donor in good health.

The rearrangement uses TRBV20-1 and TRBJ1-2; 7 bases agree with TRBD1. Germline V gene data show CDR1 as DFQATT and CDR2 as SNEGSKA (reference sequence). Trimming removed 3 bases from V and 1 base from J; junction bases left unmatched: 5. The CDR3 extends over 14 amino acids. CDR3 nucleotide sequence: TGCAGTGCTAGGGACAGGACGGGTAACTATGGCTACACCTTC. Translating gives CSARDRTGNYGYTF.

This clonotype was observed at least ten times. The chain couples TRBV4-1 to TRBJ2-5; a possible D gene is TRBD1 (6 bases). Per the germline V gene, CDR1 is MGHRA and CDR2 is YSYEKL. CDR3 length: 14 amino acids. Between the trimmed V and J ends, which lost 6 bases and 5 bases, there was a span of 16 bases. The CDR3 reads CASSPIGGLETQYF. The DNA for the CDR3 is TGCGCCAGCAGTCCAATTGGGGGCCTGGAGACCCAGTACTTC.

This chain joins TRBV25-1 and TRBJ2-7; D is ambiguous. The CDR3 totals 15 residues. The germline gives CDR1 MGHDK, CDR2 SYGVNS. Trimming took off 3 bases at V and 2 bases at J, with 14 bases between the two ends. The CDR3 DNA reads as TGTGCCAGCAGTGATGAAGGGAAGGTCCCCTACGAGCAGTACTTC. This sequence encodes CASSDEGKVPYEQYF.

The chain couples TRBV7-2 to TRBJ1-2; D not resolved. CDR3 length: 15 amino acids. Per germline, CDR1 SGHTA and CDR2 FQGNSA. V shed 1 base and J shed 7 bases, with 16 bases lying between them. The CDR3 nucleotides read TGTGCCAGCAGCTTAGATGGGTCGAAGCCGGGTGGCTACACCTTC. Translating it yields CASSLDGSKPGGYTF. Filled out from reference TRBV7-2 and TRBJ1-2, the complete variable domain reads GAGVSQSPSNKVTEKGKDVELRCDPISGHTALYWYRQSLGQGLEFLIYFQGNSAPDKSGLPSDRFSAERTGGSVSTLTIQRTQQEDSAVYLCASSLDGSKPGGYTFGSGTRLTVV.

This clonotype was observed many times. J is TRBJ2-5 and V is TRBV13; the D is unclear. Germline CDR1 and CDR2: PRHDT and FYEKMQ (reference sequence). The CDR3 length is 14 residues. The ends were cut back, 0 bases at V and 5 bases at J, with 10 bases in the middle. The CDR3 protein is CASSLGAGGETQYF. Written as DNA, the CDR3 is TGTGCCAGCAGCTTAGGGGCAGGTGGGGAGACCCAGTACTTC.

The DNA for the CDR3 is TGTGCCACCGGGACACTACCTGGGAATGGCTACACCTTC. Protein sequence: CATGTLPGNGYTF. The V gene is TRBV15, the J gene TRBJ1-2; D possibly corresponds to TRBD1 (6 bases). Trimming pared 8 bases from V and 6 bases from J, leaving 16 bases between. Germline loops: CDR1 LNHNV, CDR2 YYDKDF (reference sequence). The CDR3 is 13 amino acids.

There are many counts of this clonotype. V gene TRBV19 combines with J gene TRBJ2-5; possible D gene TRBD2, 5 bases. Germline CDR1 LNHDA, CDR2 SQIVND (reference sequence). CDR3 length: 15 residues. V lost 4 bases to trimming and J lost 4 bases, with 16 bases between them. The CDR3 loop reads CASSTRQVAGETQYF. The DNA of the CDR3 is TGTGCCAGTAGTACCCGTCAGGTGGCGGGAGAGACCCAGTACTTC.